The clone carrying this T cell receptor (beta chain) has ten or more counts. No antigen is known for it. This CDR3 has 11 residues. CDR1 and CDR2 (germline): DFQATT, SNEGSKA (reference sequence). This entry comes from a study of T cells in Graves' hyperthyroidism and ophthalmopathy. General study findings and limits: Stable hyperthyroidism was told apart from ophthalmopathy by a model built on 13 V-J features.

TCR beta CDR3 sequences were amplified from RNA transcripts. With the HTBI primer set, the TCR CDR3 went through a first round of RT-PCR. A single record per CDR3 protein comes from TCRdb applying MiXCR to the multiplex PCR reads. The sample holds about 620,000 distinct CDR3 sequences; under 20% are singletons and the top ten take 3% to 4.5%. Uncontrolled infection, other autoimmune disease, pregnancy and lactation each barred patients from inclusion. The sequence came from a woman aged 30 to 39 with Graves' hyperthyroidism. Sequenced: blood. This chain links TRBV20-1 with TRBJ2-3, with unresolved D. The CDR3 nucleotides read TGCAGCGGGTTGTTGGGAGATACGCAGTATTTT. It translates to CSGLLGDTQYF.